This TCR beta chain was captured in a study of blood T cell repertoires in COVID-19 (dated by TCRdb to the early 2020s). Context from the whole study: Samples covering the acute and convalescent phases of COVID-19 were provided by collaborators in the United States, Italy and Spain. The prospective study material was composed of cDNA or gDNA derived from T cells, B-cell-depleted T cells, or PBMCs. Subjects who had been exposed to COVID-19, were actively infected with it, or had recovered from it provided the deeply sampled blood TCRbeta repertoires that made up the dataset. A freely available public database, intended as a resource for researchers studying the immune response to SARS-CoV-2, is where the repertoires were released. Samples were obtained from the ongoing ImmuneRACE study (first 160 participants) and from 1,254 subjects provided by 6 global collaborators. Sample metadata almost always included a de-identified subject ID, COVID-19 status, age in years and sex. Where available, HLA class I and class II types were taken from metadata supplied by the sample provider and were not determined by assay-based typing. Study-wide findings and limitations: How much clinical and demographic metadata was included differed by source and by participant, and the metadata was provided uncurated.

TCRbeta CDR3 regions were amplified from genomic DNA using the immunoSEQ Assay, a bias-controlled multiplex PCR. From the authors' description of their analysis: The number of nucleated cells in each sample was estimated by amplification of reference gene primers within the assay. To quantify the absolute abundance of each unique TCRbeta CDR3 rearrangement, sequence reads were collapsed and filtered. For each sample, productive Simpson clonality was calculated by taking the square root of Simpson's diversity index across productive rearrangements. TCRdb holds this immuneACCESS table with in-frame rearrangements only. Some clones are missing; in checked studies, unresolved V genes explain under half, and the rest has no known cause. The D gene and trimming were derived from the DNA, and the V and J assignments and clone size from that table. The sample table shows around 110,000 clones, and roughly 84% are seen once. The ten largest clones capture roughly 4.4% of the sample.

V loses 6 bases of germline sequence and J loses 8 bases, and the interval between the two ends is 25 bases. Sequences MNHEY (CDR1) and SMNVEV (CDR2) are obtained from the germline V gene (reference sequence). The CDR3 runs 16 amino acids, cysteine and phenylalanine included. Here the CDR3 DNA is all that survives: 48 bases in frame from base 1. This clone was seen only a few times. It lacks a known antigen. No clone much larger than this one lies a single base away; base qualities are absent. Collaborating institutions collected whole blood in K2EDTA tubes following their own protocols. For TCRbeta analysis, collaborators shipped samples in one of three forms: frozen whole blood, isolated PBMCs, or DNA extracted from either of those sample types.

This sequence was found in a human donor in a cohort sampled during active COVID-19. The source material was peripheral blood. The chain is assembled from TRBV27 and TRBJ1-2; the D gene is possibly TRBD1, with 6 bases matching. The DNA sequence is TGTGCCAGCAGGGAAACAGGGAGGTGGGGGGGAGACGGCTACACCTTC. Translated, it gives CASRETGRWGGDGYTF.